This T cell receptor (beta chain) was captured by sequencing in a study of blood T cell repertoires in COVID-19. Study-wide context: COVID-19 samples, acute and convalescent, were from the United States, Italy and Spain. PBMCs, B-cell-depleted T cells, or T cells were the source of the cDNA or gDNA that made up the material.

In the original analysis: Amplification of reference gene primers was used by the study to estimate nucleated cell counts. Repertoires were generated with immunoSEQ multiplex PCR, while TCRdb's copy carries only in-frame clones and drops some. V and J calls and clone size come straight from that table; D and trimming were deduced from the DNA. In the table there are some 520,000 clones, roughly 89% of which are singletons. With 3 bases removed from V and 4 bases from J, the gap between germline ends came to 7 bases. Germline loops: CDR1 MNHNS, CDR2 SASEGT. This CDR3 comprises 14 residues. A word on this clone: This same CDR3 is encoded by further DNA sequences in the sample.

The rearrangement uses TRBV6-1 and TRBJ1-6; D is unresolved. Specimen: peripheral blood. This receptor was identified in a man aged 18-30 years with COVID-19, enrolled during active disease. The CDR3 region is CASSDGFYNSPLHF. The CDR3 nucleotides are TGTGCCAGCAGTGACGGTTTTTATAATTCACCCCTCCACTTT.